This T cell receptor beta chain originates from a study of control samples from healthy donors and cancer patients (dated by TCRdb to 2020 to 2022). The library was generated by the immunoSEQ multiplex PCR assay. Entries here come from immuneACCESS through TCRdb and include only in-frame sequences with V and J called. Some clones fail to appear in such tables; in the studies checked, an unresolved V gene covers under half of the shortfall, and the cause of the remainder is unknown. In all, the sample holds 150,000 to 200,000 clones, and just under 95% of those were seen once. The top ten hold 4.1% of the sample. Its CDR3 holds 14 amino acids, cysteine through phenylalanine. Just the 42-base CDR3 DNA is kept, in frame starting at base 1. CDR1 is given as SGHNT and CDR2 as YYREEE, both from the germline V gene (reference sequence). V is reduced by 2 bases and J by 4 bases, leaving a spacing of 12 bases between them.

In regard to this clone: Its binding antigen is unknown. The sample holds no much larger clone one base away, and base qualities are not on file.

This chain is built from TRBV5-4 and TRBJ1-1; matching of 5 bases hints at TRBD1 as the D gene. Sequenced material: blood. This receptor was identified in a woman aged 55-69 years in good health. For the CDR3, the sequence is CASSLEYQGTEAFF. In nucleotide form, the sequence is TGTGCCAGCAGCTTAGAGTATCAGGGCACTGAAGCTTTCTTT.